A selection of T cell receptor beta chains follows, all from one sample in a study of blood T cells in healthy people across ages. A single record per CDR3 protein comes from TCRdb applying MiXCR to the 5' RACE reads. The sample lists 650,000 to 1,000,000 distinct CDR3 sequences, around 36% occurring once. Source material: blood. These receptor sequences come from a man younger than 35 in good health. CDR3s include the opening cysteine and the closing phenylalanine or tryptophan.

v_gene: TRBV4-3
len: 15
CDR3aa: CASSQDAAGYNEQYF

v_gene: TRBV7-9
len: 15
CDR3aa: CASSLAVLTNTEAFF

v_gene: TRBV20-1
len: 13
CDR3aa: CSARRGVTGELFF

v_gene: TRBV29-1
len: 15
CDR3aa: CSVETERGRNYGYTF

v_gene: TRBV10-3
len: 12
CDR3aa: CATGDNTDTQYF

v_gene: TRBV5-1
len: 16
CDR3aa: CASSPSESGGEDTQYF

v_gene: TRBV12-3/TRBV12-4
len: 14
CDR3aa: CASSLTGPGETQYF

v_gene: TRBV7-2
len: 14
CDR3aa: CASSTRDSRGGYTF

v_gene: TRBV2
len: 13
CDR3aa: CASSNDRTGEQYF

v_gene: TRBV4-2
len: 18
CDR3aa: CASSTEHQSAATANEAFF

v_gene: TRBV10-3
len: 13
CDR3aa: CAISESNIGGEFF

v_gene: TRBV2
len: 12
CDR3aa: CASGGRTYEQYF

v_gene: TRBV28
len: 15
CDR3aa: CASSENPRANYGYTF

v_gene: TRBV4-3
len: 17
CDR3aa: CASSQEPWARVNTEAFF

v_gene: TRBV21-1
len: 11
CDR3aa: CAPPSSYEQYF

v_gene: TRBV7-9
len: 14
CDR3aa: CASSPGLPNGELFF

v_gene: TRBV5-6
len: 12
CDR3aa: CASISQGTEAFF

v_gene: TRBV5-1
len: 15
CDR3aa: CASSLAVGVTDTQYF

v_gene: TRBV5-6
len: 17
CDR3aa: CASSLVGTELGYNEQFF